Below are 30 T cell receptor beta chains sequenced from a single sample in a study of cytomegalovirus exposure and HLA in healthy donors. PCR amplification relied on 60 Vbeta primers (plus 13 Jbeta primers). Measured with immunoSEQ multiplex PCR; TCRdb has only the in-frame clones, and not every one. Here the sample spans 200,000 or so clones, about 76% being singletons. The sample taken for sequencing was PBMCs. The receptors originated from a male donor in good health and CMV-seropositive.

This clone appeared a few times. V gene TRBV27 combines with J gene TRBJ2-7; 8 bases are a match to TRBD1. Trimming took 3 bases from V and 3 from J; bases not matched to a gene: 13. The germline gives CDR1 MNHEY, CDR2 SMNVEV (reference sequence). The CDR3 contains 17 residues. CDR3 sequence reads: CASSFRPPGQVNYEQYF. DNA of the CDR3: TGTGCCAGCAGTTTCCGACCACCGGGACAGGTTAACTACGAGCAGTACTTC.

The CDR3 region is CASGSNRGGTQYF. As DNA, the CDR3 is TGTGCCAGCGGCTCCAACCGCGGGGGTACGCAGTATTTT. V and J are TRBV7-3 and TRBJ2-3; 7 bases fit TRBD2. This CDR3 region has 13 residues. The ends lost 8 bases at V and 8 bases at J; junction bases unmatched: 10. Germline lookup yields CDR1 SGHTA and CDR2 FQGTGA.

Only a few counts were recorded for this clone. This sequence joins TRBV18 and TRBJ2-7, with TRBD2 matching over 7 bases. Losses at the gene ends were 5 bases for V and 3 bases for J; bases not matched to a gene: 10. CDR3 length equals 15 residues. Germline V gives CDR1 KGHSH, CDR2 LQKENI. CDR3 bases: TGTGCCAGCTCATCTACTAGCGCGGACTACTACGAGCAGTACTTC. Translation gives CASSSTSADYYEQYF. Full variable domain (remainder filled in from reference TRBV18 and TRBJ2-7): NAGVMQNPRHLVRRRGQEARLRCSPMKGHSHVYWYRQLPEEGLKFMVYLQKENIIDESGMPKERFSAEFPKEGPSILRIQQVVRGDSAAYFCASSSTSADYYEQYFGPGTRLTVT.

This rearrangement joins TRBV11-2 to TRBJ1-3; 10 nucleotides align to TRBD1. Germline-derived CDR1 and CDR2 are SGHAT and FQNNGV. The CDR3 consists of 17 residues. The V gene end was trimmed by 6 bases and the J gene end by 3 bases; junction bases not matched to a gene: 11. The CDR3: CASRPTGTGDGGNTIYF. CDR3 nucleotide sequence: TGTGCCAGCAGACCCACCGGGACAGGGGATGGTGGAAACACCATATATTTT.

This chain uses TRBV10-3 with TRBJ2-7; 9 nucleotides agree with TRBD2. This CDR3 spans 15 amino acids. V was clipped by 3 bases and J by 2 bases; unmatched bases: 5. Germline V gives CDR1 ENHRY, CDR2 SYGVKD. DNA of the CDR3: TGTGCCATCAGTGAAAAGAGCGGGGGGACCTACGAGCAGTACTTC. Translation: CAISEKSGGTYEQYF.

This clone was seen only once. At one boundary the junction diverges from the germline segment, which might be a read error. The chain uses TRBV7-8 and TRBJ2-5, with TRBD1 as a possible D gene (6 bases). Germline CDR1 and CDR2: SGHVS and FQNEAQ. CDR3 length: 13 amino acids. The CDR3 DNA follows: TGTGCCGGCAGCCCAGTTAGGGGGGAGACCCAGTACTTC. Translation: CAGSPVRGETQYF.

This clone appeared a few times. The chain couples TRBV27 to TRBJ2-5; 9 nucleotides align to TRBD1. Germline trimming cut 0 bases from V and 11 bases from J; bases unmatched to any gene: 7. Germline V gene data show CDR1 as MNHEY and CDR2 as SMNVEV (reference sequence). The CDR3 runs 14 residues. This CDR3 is CASSLSGQGVSQYF. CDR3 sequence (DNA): TGTGCCAGCAGTTTATCGGGACAGGGTGTCTCTCAGTACTTC.

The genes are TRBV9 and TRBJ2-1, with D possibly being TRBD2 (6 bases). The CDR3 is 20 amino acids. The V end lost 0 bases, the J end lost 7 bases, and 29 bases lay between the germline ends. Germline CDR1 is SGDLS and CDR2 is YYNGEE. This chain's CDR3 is CASSVATGVPGPRRENEQFF. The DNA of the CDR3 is TGTGCCAGCAGCGTAGCTACGGGGGTACCGGGACCGCGGAGGGAGAATGAGCAGTTCTTC.

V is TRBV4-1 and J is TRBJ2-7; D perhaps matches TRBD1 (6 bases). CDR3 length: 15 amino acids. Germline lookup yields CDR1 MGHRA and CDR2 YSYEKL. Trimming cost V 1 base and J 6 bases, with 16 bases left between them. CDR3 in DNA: TGCGCCAGCAGCCAAGGGACAGAGATTAAGGGCGAGCAGTACTTC. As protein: CASSQGTEIKGEQYF.

DNA of the CDR3: TGTGCCAGCAGTGGACAGGCCCCCCTGCGGGAGCAGTACTTC. Translated: CASSGQAPLREQYF. The chain couples TRBV5-4 to TRBJ2-7, with 7 bases aligning to TRBD1. Germline V lookup: CDR1 SGHNT, CDR2 YYREEE (reference sequence). V shed 5 bases, J shed 7 bases, and the junction held 12 bases outside the gene matches. This CDR3 comprises 14 residues.

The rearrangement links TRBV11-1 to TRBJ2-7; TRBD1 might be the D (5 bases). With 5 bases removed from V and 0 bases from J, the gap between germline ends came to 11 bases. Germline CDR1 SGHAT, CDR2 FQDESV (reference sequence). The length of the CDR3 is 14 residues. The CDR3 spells CASSRSDSSYEQYF. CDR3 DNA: TGTGCCAGCAGCCGCAGCGACAGCTCCTACGAGCAGTACTTC.

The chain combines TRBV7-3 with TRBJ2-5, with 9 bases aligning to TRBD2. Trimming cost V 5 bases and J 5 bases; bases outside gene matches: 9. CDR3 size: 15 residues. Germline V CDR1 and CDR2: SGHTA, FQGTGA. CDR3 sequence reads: CASSMAGGRGETQYF. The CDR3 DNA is TGTGCCAGCAGCATGGCGGGGGGGCGAGGGGAGACCCAGTACTTC.

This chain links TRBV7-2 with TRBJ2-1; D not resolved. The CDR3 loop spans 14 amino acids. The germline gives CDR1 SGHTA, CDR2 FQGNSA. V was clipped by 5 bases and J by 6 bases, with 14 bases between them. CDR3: CASSTSAPFNEQFF. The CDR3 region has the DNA TGTGCCAGCAGCACCAGCGCCCCCTTCAATGAGCAGTTCTTC.

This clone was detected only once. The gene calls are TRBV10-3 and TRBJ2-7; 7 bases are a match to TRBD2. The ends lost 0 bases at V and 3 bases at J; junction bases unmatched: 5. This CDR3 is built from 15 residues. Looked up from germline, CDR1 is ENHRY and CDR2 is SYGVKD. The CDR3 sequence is CAISESGEGLYEQYF. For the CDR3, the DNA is TGTGCCATCAGTGAGTCGGGGGAGGGCCTCTACGAGCAGTACTTC.

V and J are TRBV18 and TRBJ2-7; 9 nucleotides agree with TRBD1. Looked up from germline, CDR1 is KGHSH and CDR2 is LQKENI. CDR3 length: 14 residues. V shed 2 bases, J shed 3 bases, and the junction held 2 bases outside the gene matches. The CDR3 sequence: CASSPSTGGYEQYF. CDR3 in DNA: TGTGCCAGCTCACCATCGACAGGGGGCTACGAGCAGTACTTC.

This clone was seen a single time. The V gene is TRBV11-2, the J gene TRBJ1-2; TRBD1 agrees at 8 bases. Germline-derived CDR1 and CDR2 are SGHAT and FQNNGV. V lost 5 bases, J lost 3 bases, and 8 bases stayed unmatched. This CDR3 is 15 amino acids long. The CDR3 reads CASSVGPTGDYGYTF. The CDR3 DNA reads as TGTGCCAGCAGCGTAGGACCGACAGGGGACTATGGCTACACCTTC.

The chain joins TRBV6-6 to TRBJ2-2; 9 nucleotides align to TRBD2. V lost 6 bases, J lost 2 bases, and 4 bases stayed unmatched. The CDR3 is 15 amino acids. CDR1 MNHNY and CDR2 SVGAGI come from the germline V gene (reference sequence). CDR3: CASSYGTSNTGELFF. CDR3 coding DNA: TGTGCCAGCAGCTACGGGACTAGCAACACCGGGGAGCTGTTTTTT.

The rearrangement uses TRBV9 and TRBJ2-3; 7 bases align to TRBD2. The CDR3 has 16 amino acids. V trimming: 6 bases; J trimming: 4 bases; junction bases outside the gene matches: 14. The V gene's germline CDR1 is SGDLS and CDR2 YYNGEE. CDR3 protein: CASIRGLVHFADTQYF. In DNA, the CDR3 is TGTGCCAGCATCCGTGGACTAGTCCACTTTGCAGATACGCAGTATTTT.

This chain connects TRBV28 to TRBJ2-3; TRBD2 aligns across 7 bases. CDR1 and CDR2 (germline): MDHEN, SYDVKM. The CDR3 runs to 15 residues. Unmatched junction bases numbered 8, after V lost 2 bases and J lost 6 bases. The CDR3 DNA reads TGTGCCAGCAGTTTACCTAGCGGAGGTCGGGATACGCAGTATTTT. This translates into CASSLPSGGRDTQYF.

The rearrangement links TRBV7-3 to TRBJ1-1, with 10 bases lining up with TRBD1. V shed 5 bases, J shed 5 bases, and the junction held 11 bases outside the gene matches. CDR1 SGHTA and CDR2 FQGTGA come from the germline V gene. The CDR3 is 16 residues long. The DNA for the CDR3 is TGTGCCAGCAGCCCCGGGACAGGGGTAGAAGGGACTGAAGCTTTCTTT. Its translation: CASSPGTGVEGTEAFF. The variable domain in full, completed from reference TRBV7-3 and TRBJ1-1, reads GAGVSQTPSNKVTEKGKYVELRCDPISGHTALYWYRQSLGQGPEFLIYFQGTGAADDSGLPNDRFFAVRPEGSVSTLKIQRTERGDSAVYLCASSPGTGVEGTEAFFGQGTRLTVV.

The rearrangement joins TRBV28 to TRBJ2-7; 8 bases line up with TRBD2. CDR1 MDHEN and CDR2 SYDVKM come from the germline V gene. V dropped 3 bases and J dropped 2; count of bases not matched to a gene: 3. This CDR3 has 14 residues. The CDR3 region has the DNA TGTGCCAGCAGTTTTTCGGGACTAGCCTACGAGCAGTACTTC. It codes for CASSFSGLAYEQYF.

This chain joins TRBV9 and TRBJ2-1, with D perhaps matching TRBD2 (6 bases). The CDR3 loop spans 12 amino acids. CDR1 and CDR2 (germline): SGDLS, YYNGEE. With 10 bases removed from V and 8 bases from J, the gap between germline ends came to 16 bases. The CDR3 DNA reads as TGTGCCGGGGGGACCGATCCGGATGAGCAGTTCTTC. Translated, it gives CAGGTDPDEQFF.

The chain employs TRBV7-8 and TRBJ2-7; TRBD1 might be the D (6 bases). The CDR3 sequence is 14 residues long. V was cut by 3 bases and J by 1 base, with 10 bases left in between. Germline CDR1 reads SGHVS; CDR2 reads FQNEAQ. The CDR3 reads CASSFPGQSYEQYF. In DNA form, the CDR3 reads TGTGCCAGCAGCTTTCCGGGACAATCCTACGAGCAGTACTTC.

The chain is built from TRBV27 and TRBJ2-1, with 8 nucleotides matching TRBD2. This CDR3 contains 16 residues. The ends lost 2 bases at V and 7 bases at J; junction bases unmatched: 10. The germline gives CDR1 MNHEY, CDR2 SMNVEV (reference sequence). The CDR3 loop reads CASSLPSGGVDNEQFF. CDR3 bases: TGTGCCAGCAGTTTACCCAGCGGGGGAGTTGATAATGAGCAGTTCTTC.

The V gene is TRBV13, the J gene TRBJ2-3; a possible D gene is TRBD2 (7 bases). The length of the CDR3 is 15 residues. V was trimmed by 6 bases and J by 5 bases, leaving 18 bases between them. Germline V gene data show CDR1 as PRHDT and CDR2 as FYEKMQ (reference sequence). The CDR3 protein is CASSGRWGGVDTQYF. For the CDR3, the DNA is TGTGCCAGCAGTGGACGGTGGGGGGGCGTAGATACGCAGTATTTT. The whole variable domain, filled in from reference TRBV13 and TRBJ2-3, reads AAGVIQSPRHLIKEKRETATLKCYPIPRHDTVYWYQQGPGQDPQFLISFYEKMQSDKGSIPDRFSAQQFSDYHSELNMSSLELGDSALYFCASSGRWGGVDTQYFGPGTRLTVL.

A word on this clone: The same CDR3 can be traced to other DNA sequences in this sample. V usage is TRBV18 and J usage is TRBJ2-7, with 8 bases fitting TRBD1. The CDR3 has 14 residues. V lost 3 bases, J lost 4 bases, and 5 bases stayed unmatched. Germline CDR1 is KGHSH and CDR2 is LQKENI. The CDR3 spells CASSPRTGPYEQYF. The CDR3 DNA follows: TGTGCCAGCTCACCGCGGACAGGGCCTTACGAGCAGTACTTC.

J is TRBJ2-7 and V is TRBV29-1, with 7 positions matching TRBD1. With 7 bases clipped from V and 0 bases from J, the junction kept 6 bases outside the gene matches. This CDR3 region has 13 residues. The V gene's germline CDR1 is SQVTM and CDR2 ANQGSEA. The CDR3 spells CSARGQASYEQYF. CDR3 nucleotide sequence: TGCAGCGCTCGAGGACAGGCCTCCTACGAGCAGTACTTC.

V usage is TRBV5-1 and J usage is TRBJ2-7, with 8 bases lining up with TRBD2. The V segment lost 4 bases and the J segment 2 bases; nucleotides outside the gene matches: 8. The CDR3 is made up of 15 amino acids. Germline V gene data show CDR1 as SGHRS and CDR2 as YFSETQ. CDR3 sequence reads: CASSPPGGEAYEQYF. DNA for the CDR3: TGCGCCAGCAGCCCCCCGGGGGGGGAAGCCTACGAGCAGTACTTC.

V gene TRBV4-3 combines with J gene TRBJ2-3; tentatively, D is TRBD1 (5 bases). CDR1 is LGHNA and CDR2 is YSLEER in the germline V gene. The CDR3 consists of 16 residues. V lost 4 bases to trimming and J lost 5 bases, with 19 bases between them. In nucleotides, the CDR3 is TGCGCCAGCAGCCTGGGGCCCAACGGAATGTTAGATACGCAGTATTTT. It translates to CASSLGPNGMLDTQYF.

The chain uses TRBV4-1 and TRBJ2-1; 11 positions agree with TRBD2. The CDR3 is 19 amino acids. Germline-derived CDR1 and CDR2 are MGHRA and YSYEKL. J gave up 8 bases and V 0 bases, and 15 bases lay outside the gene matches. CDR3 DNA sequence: TGCGCCAGCAGCCAAGAGCCGACTAGCGGGAAGGTTATGGGGGATGAGCAGTTCTTC. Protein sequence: CASSQEPTSGKVMGDEQFF.